This T cell receptor beta chain was obtained from a study of T cells in Graves' hyperthyroidism and ophthalmopathy. The CDR3 runs to 15 residues. The V gene end was trimmed by 5 bases and the J gene end by 4 bases; junction bases not matched to a gene: 5. Germline V gives CDR1 SGHDT, CDR2 YYEEEE. RNA transcripts gave rise to amplified TCR beta CDR3 regions. HTBI primers were employed in a first-round RT-PCR of the TCR CDR3. TCRdb called the multiplex PCR reads again in MiXCR, with one record for every CDR3 protein. The data hold nearly 250,000 distinct CDR3 sequences, with about 17% observed a single time.

This clonotype was obtained from a woman between 18 and 30 years old with Graves' ophthalmopathy. This chain uses TRBV5-6 with TRBJ2-7; 14 bases are shared with TRBD2. Material: blood. This CDR3 reads CASRRLAGGPYEQYF. The CDR3 coding sequence is TGTGCCAGCAGAAGACTAGCGGGGGGGCCTTACGAGCAGTACTTC.